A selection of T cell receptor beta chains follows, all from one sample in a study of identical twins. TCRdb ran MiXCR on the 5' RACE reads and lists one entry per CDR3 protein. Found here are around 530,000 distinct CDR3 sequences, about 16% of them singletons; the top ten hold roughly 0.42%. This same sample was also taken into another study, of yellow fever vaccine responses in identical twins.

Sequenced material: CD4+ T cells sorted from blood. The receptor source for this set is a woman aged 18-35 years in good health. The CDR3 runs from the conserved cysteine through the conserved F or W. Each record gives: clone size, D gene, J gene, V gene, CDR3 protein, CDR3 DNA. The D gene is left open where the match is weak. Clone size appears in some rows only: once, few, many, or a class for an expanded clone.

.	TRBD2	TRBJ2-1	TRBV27	CASSYRGGSYNEQFF	TGTGCCAGCAGTTACCGGGGGGGCTCCTACAATGAGCAGTTCTTC
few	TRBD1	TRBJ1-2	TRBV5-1	CASSWGQDLYGYTF	TGCGCCAGCAGCTGGGGACAGGACCTCTATGGCTACACCTTC
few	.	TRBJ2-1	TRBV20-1	CSAQDSLQARDEQFF	TGCAGTGCTCAAGACTCCTTGCAGGCTCGTGATGAGCAGTTCTTC
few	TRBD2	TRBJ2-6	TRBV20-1	CSARVPTSPSGANVLTF	TGCAGTGCTAGAGTCCCGACTAGCCCCTCTGGGGCCAACGTCCTGACTTTC
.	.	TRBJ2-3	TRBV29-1	CSVEESFSDTQYF	TGCAGCGTTGAAGAGTCCTTCTCAGATACGCAGTATTTT
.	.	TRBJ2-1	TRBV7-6	CASSYPFAGAARHEQFF	TGTGCCAGCAGCTATCCTTTTGCCGGCGCCGCACGCCATGAGCAGTTCTTC
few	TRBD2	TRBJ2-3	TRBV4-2	CASSRSSGSTDTQYF	TGTGCCAGCAGCAGGTCTAGCGGGAGTACAGATACGCAGTATTTT
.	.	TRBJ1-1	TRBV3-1	CASSQSAGYSEAFF	TGTGCCAGCAGCCAAAGCGCCGGGTATTCTGAAGCTTTCTTT
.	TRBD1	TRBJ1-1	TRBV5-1	CASSLDRVSEAFF	TGCGCCAGCAGCCTAGACAGGGTTTCTGAAGCTTTCTTT
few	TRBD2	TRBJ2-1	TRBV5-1	CASSLTTSGYNEQFF	TGCGCCAGCAGCTTAACGACTAGCGGATACAATGAGCAGTTCTTC
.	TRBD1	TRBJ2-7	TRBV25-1	CASSDSGTGGYEQYF	TGTGCCAGCAGTGACTCCGGGACAGGGGGCTACGAGCAGTACTTC
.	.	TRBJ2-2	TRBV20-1	CSALEGGVGVGELFF	TGCAGTGCTCTTGAGGGCGGGGTCGGGGTCGGGGAGCTGTTTTTT
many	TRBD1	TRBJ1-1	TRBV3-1	CASSRRQGTEAFF	TGTGCCAGCAGCCGTAGACAGGGCACTGAAGCTTTCTTT
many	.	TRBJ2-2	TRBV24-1	CATSDSFGTGNTGELFF	TGTGCCACCAGTGATTCCTTTGGGACGGGGAACACCGGGGAGCTGTTTTTT
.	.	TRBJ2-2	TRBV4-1	CASSQAGGPGTGELFF	TGCGCCAGCAGCCAAGCAGGAGGGCCGGGTACCGGGGAGCTGTTTTTT
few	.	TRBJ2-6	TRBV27	CASSPLTALSGANVLTF	TGTGCCAGCAGCCCCTTGACTGCCCTCTCTGGGGCCAACGTCCTGACTTTC
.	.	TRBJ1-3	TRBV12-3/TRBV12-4	CASSFGGQVGNTIYF	TGTGCCAGCAGTTTCGGGGGGCAGGTTGGAAACACCATATATTTT
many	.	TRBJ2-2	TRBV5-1	CASSLSGSTGELFF	TGCGCCAGCAGCTTGTCGGGGAGCACCGGGGAGCTGTTTTTT
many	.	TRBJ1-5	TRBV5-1	CASSLDGMLRPQHF	TGCGCCAGCAGCTTGGACGGCATGTTACGGCCCCAGCATTTT
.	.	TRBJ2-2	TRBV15	CATSRDRRLDTGELFF	TGTGCCACCAGCAGAGATAGACGACTAGACACCGGGGAGCTGTTTTTT
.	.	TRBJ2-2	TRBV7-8	CASSLETANTGELFF	TGTGCCAGCAGCTTAGAGACCGCGAACACCGGGGAGCTGTTTTTT
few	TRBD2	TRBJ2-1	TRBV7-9	CASRPIARREGSNEQFF	TGTGCCAGCAGACCTATAGCTAGGCGGGAGGGAAGCAATGAGCAGTTCTTC
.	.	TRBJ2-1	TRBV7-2	CASSAHNEQFF	TGTGCCAGCAGCGCTCACAATGAGCAGTTCTTC
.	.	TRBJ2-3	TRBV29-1	CSVDSSDTQYF	TGCAGCGTTGATTCATCCGATACGCAGTATTTT
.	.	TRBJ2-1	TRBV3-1	CASSQGQDAYNEQFF	TGTGCCAGCAGCCAGGGGCAGGACGCCTACAATGAGCAGTTCTTC
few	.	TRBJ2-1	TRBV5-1	CASSLAGASLSSYNEQFF	TGCGCCAGCAGCTTGGCAGGAGCTAGCCTCAGCTCCTACAATGAGCAGTTCTTC